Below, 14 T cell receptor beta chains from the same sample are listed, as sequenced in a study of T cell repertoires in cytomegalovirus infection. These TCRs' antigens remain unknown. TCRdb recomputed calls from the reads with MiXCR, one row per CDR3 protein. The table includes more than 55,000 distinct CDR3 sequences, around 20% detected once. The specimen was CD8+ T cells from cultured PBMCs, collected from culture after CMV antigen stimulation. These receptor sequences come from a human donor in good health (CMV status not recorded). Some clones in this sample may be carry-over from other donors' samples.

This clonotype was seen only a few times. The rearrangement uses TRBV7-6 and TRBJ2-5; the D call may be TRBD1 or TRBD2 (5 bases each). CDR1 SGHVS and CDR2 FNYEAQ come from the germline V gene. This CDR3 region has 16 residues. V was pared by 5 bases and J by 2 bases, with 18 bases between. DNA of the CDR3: TGTGCCAGCAGCCCGGACGACAGCGGACGACAAGAGACCCAGTACTTC. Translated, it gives CASSPDDSGRQETQYF.

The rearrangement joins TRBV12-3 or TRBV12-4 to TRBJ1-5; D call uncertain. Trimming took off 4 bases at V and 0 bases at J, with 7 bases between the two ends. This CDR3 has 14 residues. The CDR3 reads CASSYTDSNQPQHF. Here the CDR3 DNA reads TGTGCCAGCAGTTACACGGATAGCAATCAGCCCCAGCATTTT.

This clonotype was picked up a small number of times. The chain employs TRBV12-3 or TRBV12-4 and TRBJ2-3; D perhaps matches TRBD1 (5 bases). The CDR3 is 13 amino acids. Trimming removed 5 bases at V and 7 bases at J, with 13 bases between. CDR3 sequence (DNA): TGTGCCAGCAGTCGCGCCTCAGGGTATACGCAGTATTTT. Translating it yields CASSRASGYTQYF.

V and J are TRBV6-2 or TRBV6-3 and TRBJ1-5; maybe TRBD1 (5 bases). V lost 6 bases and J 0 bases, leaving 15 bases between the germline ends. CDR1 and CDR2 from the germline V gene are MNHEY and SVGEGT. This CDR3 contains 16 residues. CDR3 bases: TGTGCCAGCAGCCCGATCACAGGTTATAGCAATCAGCCCCAGCATTTT. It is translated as CASSPITGYSNQPQHF.

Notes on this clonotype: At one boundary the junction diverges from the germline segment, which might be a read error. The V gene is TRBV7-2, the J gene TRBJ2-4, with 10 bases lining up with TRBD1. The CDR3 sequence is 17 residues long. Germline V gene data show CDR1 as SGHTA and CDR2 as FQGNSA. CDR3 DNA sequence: TGTGTCAGCAGCTTAGGCGACAGGGGGCTCGCCAAAAACATTCAGTACTTC. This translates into CVSSLGDRGLAKNIQYF.

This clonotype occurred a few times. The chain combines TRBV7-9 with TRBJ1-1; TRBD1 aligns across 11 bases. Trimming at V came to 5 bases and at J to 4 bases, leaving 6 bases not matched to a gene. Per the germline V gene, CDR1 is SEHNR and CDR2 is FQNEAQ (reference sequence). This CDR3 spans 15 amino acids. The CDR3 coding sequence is TGTGCCAGCAGCCGACCGGGACAGGGGGGCACTGAAGCTTTCTTT. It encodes CASSRPGQGGTEAFF.

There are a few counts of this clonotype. This CDR3 is CASSTLGHSNTEAFF. The CDR3 bases are TGTGCCAGCAGCACCCTGGGACATTCGAACACTGAAGCTTTCTTT. J is TRBJ1-1 and V is TRBV12-3 or TRBV12-4, with D possibly TRBD1 on 6 matching bases. CDR3 length equals 15 residues. Trimming shortened V by 6 bases and J by 1 base, and 15 bases separated the two germline ends.

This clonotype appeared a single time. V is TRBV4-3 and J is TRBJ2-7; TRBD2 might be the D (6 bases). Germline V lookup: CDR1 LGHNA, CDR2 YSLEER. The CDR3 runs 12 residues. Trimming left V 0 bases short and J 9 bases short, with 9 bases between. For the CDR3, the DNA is TGCGCCAGCAGCCAAGATCGCGGGGCGCAGTACTTC. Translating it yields CASSQDRGAQYF.

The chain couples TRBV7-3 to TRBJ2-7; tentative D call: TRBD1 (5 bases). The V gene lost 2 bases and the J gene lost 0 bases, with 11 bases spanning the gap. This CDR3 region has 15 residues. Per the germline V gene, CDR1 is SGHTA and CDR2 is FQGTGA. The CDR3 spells CASSLPGRVSYEQYF. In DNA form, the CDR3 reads TGTGCCAGCAGCTTACCAGGGCGAGTCTCCTACGAGCAGTACTTC.

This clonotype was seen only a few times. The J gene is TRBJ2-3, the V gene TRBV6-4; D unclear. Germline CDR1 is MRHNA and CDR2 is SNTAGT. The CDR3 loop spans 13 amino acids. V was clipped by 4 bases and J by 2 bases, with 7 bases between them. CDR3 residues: CASSGQDTDTQYF. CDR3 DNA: TGTGCCAGCAGTGGGCAGGACACAGATACGCAGTATTTT.

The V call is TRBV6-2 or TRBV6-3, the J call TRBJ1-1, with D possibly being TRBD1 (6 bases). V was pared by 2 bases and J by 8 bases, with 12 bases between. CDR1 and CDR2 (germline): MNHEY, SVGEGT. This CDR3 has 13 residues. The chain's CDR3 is CASSYVGDREAFF. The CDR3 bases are TGTGCCAGCAGTTACGTCGGCGACAGGGAAGCTTTCTTT.

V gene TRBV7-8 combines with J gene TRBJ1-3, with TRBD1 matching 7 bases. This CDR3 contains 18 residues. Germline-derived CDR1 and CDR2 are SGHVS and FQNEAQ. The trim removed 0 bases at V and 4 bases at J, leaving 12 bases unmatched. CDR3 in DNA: TGTGCCAGCAGCTTAGCTTTACCACCAGGGGGAGAAGGAAACACCATATATTTT. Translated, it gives CASSLALPPGGEGNTIYF.

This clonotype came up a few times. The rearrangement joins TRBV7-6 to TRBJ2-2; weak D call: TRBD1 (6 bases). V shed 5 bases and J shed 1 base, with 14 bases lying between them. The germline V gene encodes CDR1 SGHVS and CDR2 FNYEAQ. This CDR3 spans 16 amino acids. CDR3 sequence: CASSPHGQRNTGELFF. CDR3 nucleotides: TGTGCCAGCAGCCCCCACGGACAGAGGAACACCGGGGAGCTGTTTTTT.

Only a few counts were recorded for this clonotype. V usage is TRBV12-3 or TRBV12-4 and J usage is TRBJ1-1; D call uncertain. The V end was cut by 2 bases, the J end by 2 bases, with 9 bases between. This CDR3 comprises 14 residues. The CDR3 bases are TGTGCCAGCAGTTTATGGGGAGGAAACACTGAAGCTTTCTTT. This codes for CASSLWGGNTEAFF.